This is a list of T cell receptor beta chains from one sample in a study of siplizumab effects on memory and regulatory T cells. Libraries were prepared by immunoSEQ multiplex PCR; TCRdb keeps only in-frame clonotypes and omits some of them. The repertoire includes approximately 110,000 clones, approximately 94% of them detected once, and around 0.3% sits in the top ten. The sequenced sample consisted of CD4+ T cells sorted from blood. The receptors come from a human donor in good health. CDR3s include the opening cysteine and the closing phenylalanine or tryptophan. The D gene is left open where the match is weak. Rows may omit the clone size; those that give it use once, few, many or a size class.

d_call,clone_size,j_call,v_call,cdr3_nt,cdr3_aa
TRBD1,NA,TRBJ1-1,TRBV11-2,TGTGCCAGCAGCTCGAACAGGGGCGGTACTGAAGCTTTCTTT,CASSSNRGGTEAFF
TRBD2,NA,TRBJ2-7,TRBV19,TGTGCCAGCTCCCCTAGCGGGAGGTCCTACGAGCAGTACTTC,CASSPSGRSYEQYF
TRBD1,NA,TRBJ2-3,TRBV7-9,TGTGCCAGCTCCCCCGGGACAGGGAGCACAGATACGCAGTATTTT,CASSPGTGSTDTQYF
NA,NA,TRBJ1-3,TRBV5-5,TGTGCCAGCAGCTTGTTCTCTGGAAACACCATATATTTT,CASSLFSGNTIYF
NA,NA,TRBJ1-4,TRBV4-1,TGCGCCAGCAGCCAAGCAGGGTTTGGCACTAATGAAAAACTGTTTTTT,CASSQAGFGTNEKLFF
NA,NA,TRBJ2-1,TRBV5-4,TGTGCCAGCAGTACCCTCAGTTCTTCCTACAATGAGCAGTTCTTC,CASSTLSSSYNEQFF
TRBD1,few,TRBJ2-2,TRBV14,TGTGCCAGCAGCCTCGGACAGGGAAACACCGGGGAGCTGTTTTTT,CASSLGQGNTGELFF
NA,NA,TRBJ1-4,TRBV5-4,TGTGCCAGCAGCTTGGAAGGAGGGTCGGGTACTAATGAAAAACTGTTTTTT,CASSLEGGSGTNEKLFF
NA,NA,TRBJ1-5,TRBV19,TGTGCCAGTACCCCCCAGGACCTTAGCAATCAGCCCCAGCATTTT,CASTPQDLSNQPQHF
NA,NA,TRBJ2-6,TRBV6-4,TGTGCCAGCAGTGACCAAACTGGGGCCAACGTCCTGACTTTC,CASSDQTGANVLTF
NA,NA,TRBJ1-6,TRBV10-2,TGCGCCAGCAGTGAGTCGGGGGGCCGGGCGTCCACCCTCCACTTT,CASSESGGRASTLHF
NA,NA,TRBJ2-6,TRBV15,TGTGCCACCAGCAGAGATGGCAGCTCTGGGGCCAACGTCCTGACTTTC,CATSRDGSSGANVLTF
NA,NA,TRBJ2-7,TRBV9,TGTGCCAGCAGCGTGGAGGGGGGAAAATCCTACGAGCAGTACTTC,CASSVEGGKSYEQYF
NA,NA,TRBJ2-3,TRBV13,TGTGCCAGCAGCTGGGGAAATACGCAGTATTTT,CASSWGNTQYF
NA,NA,TRBJ1-1,TRBV5-5,TGTGCCAGCAGCTTTATAATGAACACTGAAGCTTTCTTT,CASSFIMNTEAFF
TRBD2,NA,TRBJ2-3,TRBV18,TGTGCCAGCTCACCTAGCGGGGGCACAGATACGCAGTATTTT,CASSPSGGTDTQYF
TRBD2,NA,TRBJ2-5,TRBV4-2,TGTGCCAGCAGCCAAGCTAGCGGCCCCCGGGGAGAGACCCAGTACTTC,CASSQASGPRGETQYF
TRBD1,NA,TRBJ1-3,TRBV7-9,TGTGCCAGCAGCTCCCAGGGACAGACTTCTGGAAACACCATATATTTT,CASSSQGQTSGNTIYF
NA,NA,TRBJ1-2,TRBV19,TGTGCCAGTAGTCTCCGGGACGGAGCTAACTATGGCTACACCTTC,CASSLRDGANYGYTF
NA,NA,TRBJ1-5,TRBV30,TGTGCCTGGAGTGGTGTCGACCAGCCCCAGCATTTT,CAWSGVDQPQHF
NA,NA,TRBJ1-2,TRBV5-4,TGTGCCAGCAGCTTGGTATTTGGGACTAACTATGGCTACACCTTC,CASSLVFGTNYGYTF
NA,NA,TRBJ1-3,TRBV5-1,TGCGCCAGCTCCGACCGGGGTACTGGAAACACCATATATTTT,CASSDRGTGNTIYF
NA,NA,TRBJ1-1,TRBV30,TGTGCCTGGAGTACCTCCACTGAAGCTTTCTTT,CAWSTSTEAFF
NA,NA,TRBJ2-7,TRBV19,TGTGCCAGTAGTACCACGCCTATCTACGAGCAGTACTTC,CASSTTPIYEQYF
NA,NA,TRBJ1-5,TRBV2,TGTGCCAGCAGATCAGGGGCCAGCAATCAGCCCCAGCATTTT,CASRSGASNQPQHF
NA,few,TRBJ2-7,TRBV7-3,TGTGCCAGCAGCCCCAGGGGGGGCCTCATAGGGGCCGAGCAGTACTTC,CASSPRGGLIGAEQYF
NA,NA,TRBJ2-1,TRBV9,TGTGCCAGCAGCGTTTTCGAGGGATCCTCCTATGAGCAGTTCTTC,CASSVFEGSSYEQFF
NA,NA,TRBJ2-5,TRBV9,TGTGCCAGCAGCGTATCTGCCAGCGGGCCCCAAGAGACCCAGTACTTC,CASSVSASGPQETQYF
NA,NA,TRBJ2-7,TRBV7-9,TGTGCCAGCAGCTTTACGACAGCCTCCTACGAGCAGTACTTC,CASSFTTASYEQYF
NA,NA,TRBJ2-7,TRBV6-5,TGTGCCAGCAGTTACTCGATCGGCAGGGGCTACGAGCAGTACTTC,CASSYSIGRGYEQYF
NA,NA,TRBJ1-2,TRBV14,TGTGCCAGCAGCCAAGATAATCCAGGACTAAACTATGGCTACACCTTC,CASSQDNPGLNYGYTF
NA,NA,TRBJ1-1,TRBV6-4,TGTGCCAGCAGGGACAGCCTAATGAACACTGAAGCTTTCTTT,CASRDSLMNTEAFF
NA,NA,TRBJ2-1,TRBV4-3,TGCGCCAGCAGCCAGGTTATGAATGAGCAGTTCTTC,CASSQVMNEQFF
TRBD1,NA,TRBJ1-2,TRBV25-1,TGTGCCAGCAGTGCCTTTCAGGGGGCCGCTTCGTATGGCTACACCTTC,CASSAFQGAASYGYTF
NA,NA,TRBJ1-2,TRBV20-1,TGCAGTGCTAGGGTCGGGGATGGCTACACCTTC,CSARVGDGYTF
TRBD1,NA,TRBJ2-7,TRBV6-6,TGTGCCAGCAGTTACCCCTCGGACAGGGGGAACTACGAGCAGTACTTC,CASSYPSDRGNYEQYF
TRBD2,NA,TRBJ2-1,TRBV30,TGTGCCTGGGCCCGGGGACTAGCGCCCAATGAGCAGTTCTTC,CAWARGLAPNEQFF
NA,NA,TRBJ1-3,TRBV21-1,TGTGCCAGCAGCAAAAAGGCCGCGGACAGGGGAGAAGGAAACACCATATATTTT,CASSKKAADRGEGNTIYF
TRBD2,NA,TRBJ2-2,TRBV9,TGTGCCAGCAGCGTAGCTGGCGGGAGGACTACCGGGGAGCTGTTTTTT,CASSVAGGRTTGELFF
TRBD2,NA,TRBJ2-2,TRBV30,TGTGCCTGGAGCACTAGCGGGAGGCTGACCGGGGAGCTGTTTTTT,CAWSTSGRLTGELFF
NA,few,TRBJ2-7,TRBV6-1,TGTGCCGCGGGCCCCTTGGAGCAGTACTTC,CAAGPLEQYF
NA,few,TRBJ1-2,TRBV29-1,TGCAGCGCGGGGGACGGCTACTATGGCTACACCTTC,CSAGDGYYGYTF